This passage covers 29 T cell receptor beta chains from one sample sequenced in a study of blood T cells in healthy people across ages (dated by TCRdb to 2014 to 2015). Library construction relied on 5' RACE. The instrument given in TCRdb is Illumina HiSeq 2500. A second PCR of 7 to 11 cycles was performed with a sample-barcoded 5' primer and a J-beta primer mix. TCRdb reprocessing: public reads trimmed at Q25 with fastp, clones called with MiXCR, in-frame beta chains kept. Identical CDR3 proteins give one entry, which carries the most common genes and DNA. The sample includes a few hundred thousand distinct CDR3 sequences, with roughly 27% observed a single time. Of the sample, roughly 30% falls within the top ten clones. Sample: blood. The receptors derive from a woman between 70 and 85 years old in good health.

This clonotype was seen a few times. The chain recombines TRBV7-2 with TRBJ2-1, with TRBD1 matching over 10 bases. Germline V gene data show CDR1 as SGHTA and CDR2 as FQGNSA. V was clipped by 4 bases and J by 4 bases; unmatched bases: 4. The CDR3 consists of 15 residues. The CDR3 here is CASSSDRGDYNEQFF. CDR3 nucleotides: TGTGCCAGCAGCTCGGACAGGGGGGATTACAATGAGCAGTTCTTC.

This chain links TRBV20-1 with TRBJ1-2; TRBD1 agrees at 7 bases. The germline V gene has CDR1 DFQATT and CDR2 SNEGSKA (reference sequence). J lost 4 bases, V lost 1 base, and 3 bases had no gene match. The CDR3 is 13 residues long. The CDR3 region has the DNA TGCAGTGCTAGAGGGGCAGGGGGCTATGGCTACACCTTC. It encodes CSARGAGGYGYTF.

The J gene is TRBJ2-7, the V gene TRBV2; D remains unclear. The ends were cut back, 4 bases at V and 4 bases at J, with 8 bases in the middle. Germline loops: CDR1 SNHLY, CDR2 FYNNEI. The length of the CDR3 is 12 residues. CDR3 amino acids: CASSAVSYEQYF. Written as DNA, the CDR3 is TGTGCCAGCAGTGCGGTCAGTTACGAGCAGTACTTC.

This clonotype was detected a few times. The chain recombines TRBV20-1 with TRBJ2-5, with TRBD2 identical over 9 bases. The J call may be mistaken, given a closer DNA end match to TRBJ2-7. The CDR3 loop spans 15 amino acids. Germline values: CDR1 DFQATT, CDR2 SNEGSKA (reference sequence). CDR3 DNA sequence: TGCAGTGCTAGAGATGGTGGCGGGAGGGTGGACGAGCAGTACTTC. Translation: CSARDGGGRVDEQYF.

The chain joins TRBV9 to TRBJ2-5, with D hard to call. The J call may be faulty, since TRBJ2-1 better matches the DNA end. Germline values: CDR1 SGDLS, CDR2 YYNGEE. This CDR3 is 12 amino acids long. CDR3 sequence: CASSVVDSQQFF. DNA of the CDR3: TGTGCCAGCAGCGTAGTCGACTCCCAGCAGTTCTTC.

This clonotype was picked up many times. The chain links TRBV20-1 to TRBJ1-1; no clear D gene. The length of the CDR3 is 12 residues. Per germline, CDR1 DFQATT and CDR2 SNEGSKA (reference sequence). V dropped 2 bases and J dropped 3 bases, with 7 bases sitting between them. CDR3 protein: CSARMGDTEAFF. CDR3 nucleotide sequence: TGCAGTGCTAGAATGGGTGACACTGAAGCTTTCTTT.

This clonotype was counted a few times. The CDR3 sequence: CATSRGQLLEKLFF. The DNA of the CDR3 is TGTGCCACCAGCAGAGGACAGCTACTTGAAAAACTGTTTTTT. The chain is built from TRBV15 and TRBJ1-4; possibly TRBD1 for D (5 bases). V lost 1 base, J lost 7 bases, and 10 bases lay in between. The length of the CDR3 is 14 residues. CDR1 is LNHNV, CDR2 YYDKDF, per germline (reference sequence).

Concerning this clonotype itself: A single base separates this from a much larger clone, so it may be a read error. The chain is built from TRBV29-1 and TRBJ2-5; D not certain. The ends were cut back, 4 bases at V and 7 bases at J, with 19 bases in the middle. The CDR3 consists of 14 residues. Germline-derived CDR1 and CDR2 are SQVTM and ANQGSEA. CDR3 in DNA: TGCAGCGTTGTTATAATCGCTACAGTGGGGACCCAGTACTTC. This gives the protein CSVVIIATVGTQYF.

A few counts support this clonotype. The V and J genes are TRBV24-1 and TRBJ2-7; a possible D gene is TRBD1 (6 bases). The germline gives CDR1 KGHDR, CDR2 SFDVKD. V lost 6 bases to trimming and J lost 7 bases, with 18 bases between them. This CDR3 is 14 amino acids long. CDR3 protein: CATSRTALGGEQYF. CDR3 nucleotide sequence: TGTGCCACCAGTCGGACAGCTTTGGGTGGAGAGCAGTACTTC.

V gene TRBV11-3 combines with J gene TRBJ1-1; D is ambiguous. CDR3 length equals 13 residues. Germline V lookup: CDR1 SGHNT, CDR2 YENEEA. Trimming pared 2 bases from V and 4 bases from J, leaving 8 bases between. The CDR3 bases are TGTGCCAGCAGCTTACTAGGTGGCACTGAAGCTTTCTTT. Translation gives CASSLLGGTEAFF.

This clonotype was counted between two and nine times. J is TRBJ2-5 and V is TRBV3-1; no definite D call. The CDR3 is 12 residues long. CDR1 is LGHDT and CDR2 is YNNKEL in the germline V gene (reference sequence). The V end was cut by 3 bases, the J end by 1 base, with 3 bases between. The CDR3 sequence is CASSHFQETQYF. The CDR3, as DNA: TGTGCCAGCAGCCATTTCCAAGAGACCCAGTACTTC.

The chain links TRBV11-1 to TRBJ2-7; D is ambiguous. The V gene lost 5 bases and the J gene lost 7 bases, with 12 bases spanning the gap. Per the germline V gene, CDR1 is SGHAT and CDR2 is FQDESV (reference sequence). The CDR3 runs to 12 residues. Here the CDR3 reads CASSRDAREQYF. The CDR3 region has the DNA TGTGCCAGCAGCCGTGACGCGCGGGAGCAGTACTTC.

CDR3 residues: CASSSLSGVGEKLFF. Written as DNA, the CDR3 is TGTGCCAGCAGTTCCCTGTCGGGGGTAGGCGAAAAACTGTTTTTT. This rearrangement joins TRBV12-3 or TRBV12-4 to TRBJ1-4, with D possibly matching TRBD1 (5 bases). The CDR3 totals 15 residues. The V end was cut by 4 bases, the J end by 8 bases, with 17 bases between.

Points on this clonotype: Since the CDR3 does not end with the conserved phenylalanine or tryptophan, this likely comes from a read error. The chain combines TRBV7-2 with TRBJ2-1; D is uncertain. The germline V and J ends were trimmed by 2 bases and 10 bases, with 15 bases remaining between them. The CDR3 is 14 residues long. In germline, CDR1 is SGHTA, CDR2 FQGNSA. Here the CDR3 DNA reads TGTGCCAGCAGCTTATCACCAACAACGGAGGAGCAGTTCCTC. Translating gives CASSLSPTTEEQFL.

This chain links TRBV20-1 with TRBJ1-2, with D possibly TRBD1 on 5 matching bases. CDR1 is DFQATT, CDR2 SNEGSKA, per germline (reference sequence). The CDR3 has 14 amino acids. V was clipped by 1 base and J by 4 bases, with 13 bases between them. CDR3 protein: CSARVAGTIYGYTF. CDR3 nucleotides: TGCAGTGCTAGAGTGGCAGGGACCATCTATGGCTACACCTTC.

The V and J genes are TRBV6-1 and TRBJ1-6; D remains ambiguous. The CDR3 loop spans 14 amino acids. Germline V gene sequence: CDR1 MNHNS, CDR2 SASEGT. The ends were cut back, 1 base at V and 8 bases at J, with 9 bases in the middle. Here the CDR3 DNA reads TGTGCCAGCAGTGAAGTCGTGGGCGATTCACCCCTCCACTTT. Translating gives CASSEVVGDSPLHF.

Remarks on this clonotype: At one end the junction does not follow the germline gene, possibly because of a read error. V and J are TRBV7-9 and TRBJ2-7, with TRBD2 identical over 10 bases. The CDR3 runs 14 residues. Germline V lookup: CDR1 SEHNR, CDR2 FQNEAQ (reference sequence). The CDR3 loop reads CVSDPSGSSYEQYF. DNA for the CDR3: TGTGTCAGCGACCCTAGCGGGAGCTCCTACGAGCAGTACTTC.

This clonotype was observed a handful of times. The chain links TRBV20-1 to TRBJ2-1, with D tentatively TRBD1 or TRBD2 (5 bases each). The CDR3 consists of 12 residues. The germline V gene encodes CDR1 DFQATT and CDR2 SNEGSKA (reference sequence). V was pared by 7 bases and J by 6 bases, with 13 bases between. The CDR3 loop is CSVTGRSNEQFF. The CDR3 DNA reads TGCAGTGTCACGGGACGGAGCAATGAGCAGTTCTTC.

This chain uses TRBV10-3 with TRBJ2-1, with D possibly matching TRBD1 (6 bases). Trimming stripped 0 bases from V and 10 bases from J, with 13 bases between. Germline CDR1 ENHRY, CDR2 SYGVKD. The length of the CDR3 is 14 residues. CDR3 amino acids: CAISESWTAWEQFF. CDR3 bases: TGTGCCATCAGTGAGTCCTGGACAGCATGGGAGCAGTTCTTC.

This clonotype was counted between two and nine times. The chain carries TRBV12-3 or TRBV12-4 and TRBJ2-4, with D uncertain. The CDR3 is 10 amino acids. V was shortened by 7 bases and J by 6 bases, with 4 bases between the two germline ends. The chain's CDR3 is CASIVNIQYF. The CDR3 DNA follows: TGTGCCAGCATTGTAAACATTCAGTACTTC.

This clonotype was recorded a few times. The chain is built from TRBV7-2 and TRBJ2-2; TRBD2 matches 10 bases. Trimming at V came to 1 base and at J to 0 bases, leaving 8 bases not matched to a gene. The CDR3 is made up of 19 amino acids. From germline, CDR1 is SGHTA and CDR2 FQGNSA. This CDR3 reads CASSLVAGLALANTGELFF. In nucleotides, the CDR3 is TGTGCCAGCAGCTTAGTTGCGGGACTAGCGCTCGCGAACACCGGGGAGCTGTTTTTT.

This clonotype was detected a few times. The gene calls are TRBV12-3 or TRBV12-4 and TRBJ2-1; perhaps TRBD2 as D (6 bases). There are 14 residues in the CDR3. V was clipped by 4 bases and J by 7 bases, with 14 bases between them. The CDR3 sequence is CASSYRNAGNEQFF. The CDR3 DNA reads TGTGCCAGCAGTTATCGTAACGCGGGGAATGAGCAGTTCTTC.

This clonotype turned up a few times. The chain couples TRBV3-1 to TRBJ2-5; no definite D call. V was shortened by 2 bases and J by 5 bases, with 6 bases between the two germline ends. This CDR3 region has 12 residues. Germline assignment: CDR1 LGHDT and CDR2 YNNKEL (reference sequence). CDR3 DNA sequence: TGTGCCAGCAGCCAACGTGTGGAGACCCAGTACTTC. It translates to CASSQRVETQYF.

As to this clonotype: Here the CDR3 omits its conserved ending phenylalanine or tryptophan, so a read error is the likely source. The rearrangement links TRBV20-1 to TRBJ2-3; 10 nucleotides agree with TRBD1. The V gene end was trimmed by 4 bases and the J gene end by 4 bases; junction bases not matched to a gene: 5. Germline CDR1 is DFQATT and CDR2 is SNEGSKA (reference sequence). This CDR3 spans 14 amino acids. This CDR3 is CSATPGQGPDTQYS. For the CDR3, the DNA is TGCAGTGCTACCCCGGGACAGGGGCCAGATACGCAGTATTCT.

This clonotype appeared once. V usage is TRBV10-3 and J usage is TRBJ2-5; possible D gene TRBD1, 6 bases. V dropped 10 bases and J dropped 2 bases, with 8 bases sitting between them. CDR3 length: 11 residues. CDR1 is ENHRY and CDR2 is SYGVKD in the germline V gene. DNA of the CDR3: TGTGCCAGCGACAGGCAAGAGACCCAGTACTTC. Residues: CASDRQETQYF.

This sequence joins TRBV29-1 and TRBJ2-7, with D unclear. This CDR3 comprises 10 residues. Looked up from germline, CDR1 is SQVTM and CDR2 is ANQGSEA. CDR3 sequence (DNA): TGCACCGGTCAGGTCTACGAGCAGTACTTC. Amino acids: CTGQVYEQYF.

The chain is built from TRBV20-1 and TRBJ1-2, with D unclear. The V gene lost 4 bases and the J gene lost 8 bases, with 17 bases spanning the gap. This CDR3 region has 13 residues. Per germline, CDR1 DFQATT and CDR2 SNEGSKA (reference sequence). This CDR3 reads CSANPEKGKGYTF. The CDR3 DNA reads TGCAGTGCTAACCCAGAAAAAGGGAAGGGCTACACCTTC.

CDR3 in DNA: TGTGCCATCAGTGAGTCAGGGCAACCTCAGCCCCAGCATTTT. Protein sequence: CAISESGQPQPQHF. The rearrangement joins TRBV10-3 to TRBJ1-5; no clear D gene. From germline, CDR1 is ENHRY and CDR2 SYGVKD. With 0 bases removed from V and 6 bases from J, the gap between germline ends came to 9 bases. The CDR3 loop spans 14 amino acids.

The chain couples TRBV4-3 to TRBJ2-7; the D gene is possibly TRBD2 (5 bases). Germline V gene data show CDR1 as LGHNA and CDR2 as YSLEER. Trimming removed 2 bases from V and 3 bases from J, with 8 bases in between. This CDR3 spans 13 amino acids. The chain's CDR3 is CASSQQRYYEQYF. Written as DNA, the CDR3 is TGCGCCAGCAGCCAACAGCGGTACTACGAGCAGTACTTC.